The clone carrying this TCR beta chain appeared a few times. The target antigen is unknown. This specimen belongs to a study of shared clonotypes between healthy human individuals. The wider study: Two women and a few men aged 18 to 49 served as donors.

Germline V gene sequence: CDR1 MNHEY, CDR2 SVGAGI. The CDR3 length is 16 residues. The J segment lost 4 bases and the V segment lost 0 bases, leaving 2 bases of the junction unmatched. Whole-study findings and limits: The study generally estimated greater richness for naive than memory subsets. Having only a few donors restricted how much genetic and exposure-history diversity was captured.

Sequencing was performed with immunoSEQ multiplex PCR; in TCRdb, only in-frame clones are kept and a portion is missing. The table includes around 2.1 million clones, nearly 97% detected once. The receptor was derived from a man aged 18 to 29 in good health. The chain recombines TRBV6-5 with TRBJ2-5; 13 bases match TRBD2. Sequencing was done on a sample of naive CD4+ T cells sorted from blood. Subset in this sample: CD45RA+ positively selected. This chain's CDR3 is CASSYSTSGRGETQYF. Here the CDR3 DNA reads TGTGCCAGCAGTTACTCAACTAGCGGGAGGGGAGAGACCCAGTACTTC.